Listed below are T cell receptor beta chains from one sample, sequenced in a study of CD8+CD57+ T cells in acquired aplastic anemia. TCRdb re-derived calls from the reads in MiXCR, one entry per CDR3 protein. Altogether 400,000 to 500,000 distinct CDR3 sequences are present, about two thirds being singletons, with the ten largest covering more than 3.5%. Sequencing was carried out using sorted CD4+, CD8+, or CD8+CD57+ T cells (not recorded which) from PBMCs. Receptors were obtained from a human donor in good health, serving as a control. CDR3s include the opening cysteine and the closing phenylalanine or tryptophan. The D gene is left open where the match is weak. Only part of the rows carry a size: once, few, many, or a class if the clone is expanded.

J gene: TRBJ2-7
D gene: NA
clone size: once
V gene: TRBV12-3/TRBV12-4
CDR3 DNA: TGTGCCAGCAGCCCAGACGTCCTCTACGAGCAGTACTTC
CDR3 protein: CASSPDVLYEQYF

J gene: TRBJ1-5
D gene: NA
clone size: NA
V gene: TRBV20-1
CDR3 DNA: TGCAGTGCTACACCAGCTCATCAACACGGGCCCCAGCATTTT
CDR3 protein: CSATPAHQHGPQHF

J gene: TRBJ2-7
D gene: NA
clone size: NA
V gene: TRBV7-2
CDR3 DNA: TGTGCCAGCAGCTTAGGGCCAGGGGTGAACACTGAAGCTTACTTC
CDR3 protein: CASSLGPGVNTEAYF

J gene: TRBJ1-6
D gene: NA
clone size: NA
V gene: TRBV9
CDR3 DNA: TGCGCCAGCAGCTTTGGAACCTCCGGTTCGCGCCTCCACTTT
CDR3 protein: CASSFGTSGSRLHF

J gene: TRBJ1-6
D gene: NA
clone size: NA
V gene: TRBV7-9
CDR3 DNA: TGTGCCAGCAGCCAACCGAGCAAGCTCTATAATTCACCCCTCCACTTT
CDR3 protein: CASSQPSKLYNSPLHF

J gene: TRBJ1-5
D gene: NA
clone size: NA
V gene: TRBV10-1
CDR3 DNA: TGCGCCACGGGCCAGGGAGGGGGTCAGCCCCAGCATTTT
CDR3 protein: CATGQGGGQPQHF

J gene: TRBJ1-4
D gene: NA
clone size: NA
V gene: TRBV14
CDR3 DNA: TGTGCCAGCAGCCTAGATTACGAGAGGTACACACTCTTTTTT
CDR3 protein: CASSLDYERYTLFF

J gene: TRBJ1-1
D gene: NA
clone size: many
V gene: TRBV20-1
CDR3 DNA: TGCAGTGCTAGAGGTTGGCAGGGGAGGGCTGAAGCTTTCTTT
CDR3 protein: CSARGWQGRAEAFF

J gene: TRBJ1-2
D gene: NA
clone size: many
V gene: TRBV7-2
CDR3 DNA: TGTGCCAGCAGCTTAGAAGGAGGGGGCTACACCTTC
CDR3 protein: CASSLEGGGYTF

J gene: TRBJ2-6
D gene: NA
clone size: once
V gene: TRBV20-1
CDR3 DNA: TGCAGTGCTAGACCGACAGGCTCTGGGGCCAACGTCCTGACTTTC
CDR3 protein: CSARPTGSGANVLTF

J gene: TRBJ2-5
D gene: NA
clone size: NA
V gene: TRBV13
CDR3 DNA: TGTGCCAGCAGCTTATTTTCGACTAGTAGTCCCCTCCAAGAGACCCAGTACTTC
CDR3 protein: CASSLFSTSSPLQETQYF

J gene: TRBJ1-1
D gene: NA
clone size: NA
V gene: TRBV20-1
CDR3 DNA: TGCAGTGCTAGGGCACGACTTTGGAACACTGAAGCTTTCTTT
CDR3 protein: CSARARLWNTEAFF

J gene: TRBJ1-5
D gene: NA
clone size: NA
V gene: TRBV2
CDR3 DNA: TGTGCCAGCAGCTCCACGTCGAGCAATCAGCCCCAGCATTTT
CDR3 protein: CASSSTSSNQPQHF

J gene: TRBJ1-5
D gene: TRBD1
clone size: many
V gene: TRBV30
CDR3 DNA: TGTGCCTGGGACAGGGGGTATAATCAGCCCCAGCATTTT
CDR3 protein: CAWDRGYNQPQHF

J gene: TRBJ1-3
D gene: TRBD1
clone size: NA
V gene: TRBV9
CDR3 DNA: TGTGCCAGCAGCCCCCGGGGGGGACAGGGTTACAATGCCATATATTTT
CDR3 protein: CASSPRGGQGYNAIYF

J gene: TRBJ1-2
D gene: NA
clone size: NA
V gene: TRBV5-5
CDR3 DNA: TGTGCCAGCAGCTTGGACTGCATGTACGATGGCTACACCTTC
CDR3 protein: CASSLDCMYDGYTF

J gene: TRBJ1-6
D gene: NA
clone size: NA
V gene: TRBV7-9
CDR3 DNA: TGTGCCAGCAGCACCGGTCCCGGGCCCGAGTTAATCCTCCACTTT
CDR3 protein: CASSTGPGPELILHF

J gene: TRBJ1-3
D gene: NA
clone size: NA
V gene: TRBV19
CDR3 DNA: TGTGCCAGTATTCCGACGGCATCGAAGACCATATATTTT
CDR3 protein: CASIPTASKTIYF

J gene: TRBJ1-2
D gene: NA
clone size: many
V gene: TRBV24-1
CDR3 DNA: TGTGCCACCAGTGGTGGGGGGCAATTCTATGGCTACACCTTC
CDR3 protein: CATSGGGQFYGYTF

J gene: TRBJ2-7
D gene: TRBD1
clone size: NA
V gene: TRBV6-1
CDR3 DNA: TGTGCCAGCCGAGCTAGACAGGGGGCTGGCGAGCAGTACTTC
CDR3 protein: CASRARQGAGEQYF

J gene: TRBJ2-7
D gene: NA
clone size: NA
V gene: TRBV9
CDR3 DNA: TGTGCCAGCAGCGTAGGGGACGGGGCCTACGAGCAGTACTTC
CDR3 protein: CASSVGDGAYEQYF

J gene: TRBJ1-2
D gene: NA
clone size: NA
V gene: TRBV30
CDR3 DNA: TGTGCCTGGCTACCCCAAACAGGGTATGGCTACACCTTC
CDR3 protein: CAWLPQTGYGYTF

J gene: TRBJ1-6
D gene: NA
clone size: NA
V gene: TRBV7-2
CDR3 DNA: TGTGCCAGCAGCTGGCGGTCCTATTATTCCACCCTCTTCTTT
CDR3 protein: CASSWRSYYSTLFF

J gene: TRBJ2-7
D gene: NA
clone size: NA
V gene: TRBV20-1
CDR3 DNA: TGCAGTGTTAGAGGGCTGTCAGACAACTACGAGCAGTACTTC
CDR3 protein: CSVRGLSDNYEQYF

J gene: TRBJ1-6
D gene: NA
clone size: NA
V gene: TRBV7-2
CDR3 DNA: TGTGCCAGCAGGGAACACCGGAGGCATTCTCCCCACCACTTT
CDR3 protein: CASREHRRHSPHHF

J gene: TRBJ2-1
D gene: NA
clone size: many
V gene: TRBV6-1
CDR3 DNA: TGTGCCAGCATCTTGCTTTCCTCCTACAATGAGCAGTTCTTC
CDR3 protein: CASILLSSYNEQFF

J gene: TRBJ2-7
D gene: NA
clone size: NA
V gene: TRBV10-2
CDR3 DNA: TGCGCCAGCAGACCCGACGGCCCCTACGAGGAGTACTTC
CDR3 protein: CASRPDGPYEEYF

J gene: TRBJ2-3
D gene: NA
clone size: NA
V gene: TRBV7-6
CDR3 DNA: TGTGCAAGCATGGTGGGACCGGGGCACCGGAGAGCTGCGCAGTATTTT
CDR3 protein: CASMVGPGHRRAAQYF

J gene: TRBJ2-5
D gene: NA
clone size: NA
V gene: TRBV7-6
CDR3 DNA: TGTGCCAGCAGCTTAGGTCCCACAGAGGAGAACGAGCAGTTC
CDR3 protein: CASSLGPTEENEQF

J gene: TRBJ2-1
D gene: TRBD2
clone size: NA
V gene: TRBV11-3
CDR3 DNA: TGTGCCAGCAGCGAAGCGGGGGGGGGCTCCTACAATGAGCAGTTCTTC
CDR3 protein: CASSEAGGGSYNEQFF

J gene: TRBJ2-3
D gene: NA
clone size: many
V gene: TRBV5-8
CDR3 DNA: TGTGCCAGCAGCTTCGACAGGACTTCCACAGATACGCAGTATTTT
CDR3 protein: CASSFDRTSTDTQYF

J gene: TRBJ1-2
D gene: TRBD1
clone size: NA
V gene: TRBV7-8
CDR3 DNA: TGCGCCAGCAGCCCCCTCGGGACAGCTAACTATGGATACACCTTC
CDR3 protein: CASSPLGTANYGYTF

J gene: TRBJ1-6
D gene: NA
clone size: NA
V gene: TRBV7-2
CDR3 DNA: TGTGCCAGCAGCTCTAGCGGAAGGGATCTGCTTCTCGGCTTT
CDR3 protein: CASSSSGRDLLLGF

J gene: TRBJ2-1
D gene: TRBD1
clone size: many
V gene: TRBV2
CDR3 DNA: TGTGCCAGCGGTATCAACCGGGACAGGGGTTACAATGAGCAGTTCTTC
CDR3 protein: CASGINRDRGYNEQFF

J gene: TRBJ1-1
D gene: NA
clone size: NA
V gene: TRBV7-9
CDR3 DNA: TGTGCCAGCAGCGCCACGACCTCCTGGGGAGAGTTCTGG
CDR3 protein: CASSATTSWGEFW

J gene: TRBJ1-4
D gene: NA
clone size: NA
V gene: TRBV12-5
CDR3 DNA: TGTGCCAGCAGTCAAGCTCAGGGTGCCAATGAAAAACTGTTTTTT
CDR3 protein: CASSQAQGANEKLFF

J gene: TRBJ2-7
D gene: NA
clone size: NA
V gene: TRBV24-1
CDR3 DNA: TGTGCCACCAGTAAGACAGACTTGGGAGAGCAGTACTTC
CDR3 protein: CATSKTDLGEQYF

J gene: TRBJ1-2
D gene: NA
clone size: NA
V gene: TRBV7-9
CDR3 DNA: TGTGCCAGCAGCTTAGACGGGGACGGGCGGCGATACGAGTTC
CDR3 protein: CASSLDGDGRRYEF

J gene: TRBJ2-2
D gene: NA
clone size: once
V gene: TRBV11-2
CDR3 DNA: TGTGCCAGCAGCCTGAGGGGTGGTGATGCCGGGGAGCTGTTTTTT
CDR3 protein: CASSLRGGDAGELFF

J gene: TRBJ1-4
D gene: NA
clone size: NA
V gene: TRBV5-1
CDR3 DNA: TGCGCCAGCAGCTTAGAGTCCCAGAAAGGGGAAGAACTGTTTTTT
CDR3 protein: CASSLESQKGEELFF

J gene: TRBJ1-2
D gene: NA
clone size: NA
V gene: TRBV12-3/TRBV12-4
CDR3 DNA: TGTGCCAGCAGACACTTAATGGGGGGTGGCTACACCTTC
CDR3 protein: CASRHLMGGGYTF

J gene: TRBJ1-3
D gene: NA
clone size: NA
V gene: TRBV6-1
CDR3 DNA: TGTGCCAGCAGATCAGCGGGGGACACCATATATTTT
CDR3 protein: CASRSAGDTIYF

J gene: TRBJ1-2
D gene: NA
clone size: NA
V gene: TRBV7-3
CDR3 DNA: TGTGCCAGCAGCGTAGGTCAGGGCACTGAAGCCTACACCTTC
CDR3 protein: CASSVGQGTEAYTF

J gene: TRBJ2-1
D gene: NA
clone size: many
V gene: TRBV5-1
CDR3 DNA: TGCGCCAGCAGGGGGAGTGGTGGCGGCCCTCCGAATGAGCAGTTCTTC
CDR3 protein: CASRGSGGGPPNEQFF

J gene: TRBJ2-3
D gene: TRBD2
clone size: NA
V gene: TRBV19
CDR3 DNA: TGTGCCAGTAGTATGAGGACTAGCGGGGGGCGGAATACGCAGTATTTT
CDR3 protein: CASSMRTSGGRNTQYF

J gene: TRBJ2-7
D gene: NA
clone size: NA
V gene: TRBV7-8
CDR3 DNA: TGTGCCAGCAGCCGCGGACTTGCCTACGAGCAGTACTTC
CDR3 protein: CASSRGLAYEQYF

J gene: TRBJ2-5
D gene: NA
clone size: many
V gene: TRBV3-2
CDR3 DNA: TGTGCCAGCAGCCAAGACCGGGACAGGGCCGAAGAGACCCAGTACTTC
CDR3 protein: CASSQDRDRAEETQYF